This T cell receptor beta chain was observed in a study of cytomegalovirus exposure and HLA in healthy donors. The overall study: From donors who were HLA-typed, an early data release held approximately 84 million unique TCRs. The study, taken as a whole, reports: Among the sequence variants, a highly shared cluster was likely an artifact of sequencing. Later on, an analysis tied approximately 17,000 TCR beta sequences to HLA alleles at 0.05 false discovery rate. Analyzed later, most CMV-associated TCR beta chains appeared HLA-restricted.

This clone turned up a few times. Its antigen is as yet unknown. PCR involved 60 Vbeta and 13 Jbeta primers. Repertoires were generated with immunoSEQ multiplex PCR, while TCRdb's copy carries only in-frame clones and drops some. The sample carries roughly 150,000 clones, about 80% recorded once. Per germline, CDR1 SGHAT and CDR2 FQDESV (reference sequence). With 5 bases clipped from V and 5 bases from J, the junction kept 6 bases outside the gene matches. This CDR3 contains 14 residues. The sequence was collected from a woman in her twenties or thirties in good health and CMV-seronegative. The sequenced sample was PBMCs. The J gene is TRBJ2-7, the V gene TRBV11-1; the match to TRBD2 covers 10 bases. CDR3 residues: CASSPPGLAHEQYF. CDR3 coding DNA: TGTGCCAGCAGCCCCCCGGGACTAGCGCACGAGCAGTACTTC.